Listed below are T cell receptor beta chains from one sample, sequenced in a study of Ad26.COV2.S vaccination and SARS-CoV-2 variants. Some clones are missing from TCRdb's copy, which holds only in-frame ones; the method was immunoSEQ multiplex PCR. The sample consists of approximately 350,000 clones, about 83% of them appearing once. The source material was peripheral blood, sampled in a trial of Ad26.COV2.S vaccine versus placebo. The origin of the receptors is a person between 18 and 60 years old who received the Ad26.COV2.S COVID-19 vaccine or a placebo. Each CDR3 is given with its conserved first and last residue. The order of the fields is clone size, J gene, V gene, D gene, CDR3 protein, CDR3 DNA. The D gene is left open where the match is weak. Clone size is stated in some rows and not others, as once, few, many or a class when expanded.

clone size: NA
J gene: TRBJ1-1
V gene: TRBV30
D gene: NA
CDR3 protein: CAWSVLAEVAFF
CDR3 DNA: TGTGCCTGGAGTGTACTGGCGGAGGTGGCTTTCTTT

clone size: NA
J gene: TRBJ2-3
V gene: TRBV7-9
D gene: NA
CDR3 protein: CASRHRDQWGTDTQYF
CDR3 DNA: TGTGCCAGCCGCCATAGGGACCAGTGGGGCACAGATACGCAGTATTTT

clone size: NA
J gene: TRBJ1-1
V gene: TRBV5-1
D gene: NA
CDR3 protein: CASSLSGVQLNTEAFF
CDR3 DNA: TGCGCCAGCAGCTTGTCGGGGGTACAGCTGAACACTGAAGCTTTCTTT

clone size: NA
J gene: TRBJ2-7
V gene: TRBV4-3
D gene: NA
CDR3 protein: CASSQEGALTYEQYF
CDR3 DNA: TGCGCCAGCAGCCAAGAAGGTGCCCTCACTTACGAGCAGTACTTC

clone size: NA
J gene: TRBJ2-2
V gene: TRBV18
D gene: NA
CDR3 protein: CASSRDGHGPGELFF
CDR3 DNA: TGTGCCAGCTCTCGCGACGGGCATGGGCCCGGGGAGCTGTTTTTT

clone size: NA
J gene: TRBJ1-6
V gene: TRBV27
D gene: TRBD1
CDR3 protein: CASSSGTGAYSPLHF
CDR3 DNA: TGTGCCAGCAGTTCGGGGACAGGGGCTTATTCACCCCTCCACTTT

clone size: NA
J gene: TRBJ1-2
V gene: TRBV4-3
D gene: NA
CDR3 protein: CASSQEGGHGYTF
CDR3 DNA: TGCGCCAGCAGCCAAGAGGGAGGCCATGGCTACACCTTC

clone size: few
J gene: TRBJ1-1
V gene: TRBV11-3
D gene: NA
CDR3 protein: CASSLVTGAVNTEAFF
CDR3 DNA: TGTGCCAGCAGCTTAGTGACCGGGGCGGTGAACACTGAAGCTTTCTTT

clone size: NA
J gene: TRBJ2-2
V gene: TRBV5-1
D gene: NA
CDR3 protein: CASSPGGPVGELFF
CDR3 DNA: TGCGCCAGCAGCCCCGGGGGGCCCGTCGGGGAGCTGTTTTTT

clone size: NA
J gene: TRBJ2-7
V gene: TRBV4-1
D gene: NA
CDR3 protein: CASSPLWSGTTYEQYF
CDR3 DNA: TGCGCCAGCAGCCCGCTTTGGTCCGGGACCACCTACGAGCAGTACTTC

clone size: once
J gene: TRBJ2-3
V gene: TRBV7-8
D gene: TRBD1
CDR3 protein: CASSLPTGGDTQYF
CDR3 DNA: TGTGCCAGCAGCTTACCGACAGGGGGGGATACGCAGTATTTT

clone size: NA
J gene: TRBJ2-7
V gene: TRBV5-1
D gene: TRBD2
CDR3 protein: CASSLELAVSYEQYF
CDR3 DNA: TGCGCCAGCAGCTTGGAACTAGCGGTCTCCTACGAGCAGTACTTC

clone size: NA
J gene: TRBJ1-5
V gene: TRBV30
D gene: TRBD1
CDR3 protein: CAWAQGSNQPQHF
CDR3 DNA: TGTGCCTGGGCACAGGGGAGCAATCAGCCCCAGCATTTT

clone size: NA
J gene: TRBJ2-2
V gene: TRBV2
D gene: NA
CDR3 protein: CASRGRGELFF
CDR3 DNA: TGTGCCAGCAGGGGGAGGGGGGAATTGTTTTTT